The 20 T cell receptor beta chains listed next were all sequenced from one sample in a study of shared clonotypes between healthy human individuals. TCRdb keeps only in-frame clones here, not all; method: immunoSEQ multiplex PCR. The data hold fewer than 650,000 clones, with less than 80% observed a single time. The material sequenced was PBMCs. The receptors originated from a woman in her forties in good health. Some clones in this sample may be carry-over from other donors' samples.

As to this clone: The identical CDR3 is also encoded by other nucleotide sequences in the sample. The V and J genes are TRBV18 and TRBJ2-1; TRBD2 matches at 7 bases. Per the germline V gene, CDR1 is KGHSH and CDR2 is LQKENI. The CDR3 runs 13 residues. The trim removed 2 bases at V and 5 bases at J, leaving 0 bases unmatched. The CDR3 reads CASSPTSDNEQFF. The CDR3 DNA follows: TGTGCCAGCTCACCAACTAGCGACAATGAGCAGTTCTTC.

On this clone: Distinct nucleotide sequences in the sample also encode this CDR3. The chain joins TRBV5-4 to TRBJ2-7; 11 bases match TRBD1. The length of the CDR3 is 15 residues. V lost 4 bases and J lost 3; bases outside the gene matches: 6. Per germline, CDR1 SGHNT and CDR2 YYREEE (reference sequence). The DNA of the CDR3 is TGTGCCAGCAGCCTAGCGGGGACAGGGGGCTACGAGCAGTACTTC. Its translation: CASSLAGTGGYEQYF.

The rearrangement joins TRBV4-2 to TRBJ2-1, with 16 nucleotides matching TRBD2. After removal of 0 bases from V and 7 bases from J, the junction contained 18 bases not matched to a gene. CDR3 length: 22 amino acids. CDR1 and CDR2 (germline): LGHNA, YNFKEQ. The CDR3 spells CASSQDVAPGGLAGGVINEQFF. The CDR3 DNA follows: TGTGCCAGCAGCCAAGATGTGGCCCCCGGGGGACTAGCGGGAGGGGTTATTAATGAGCAGTTCTTC.

The rearrangement links TRBV12-2 to TRBJ1-1; the table gives TRBD1 as D, unverified against the DNA. TRBV12-2 is recorded as a pseudogene. The CDR3 has 16 amino acids. CDR3 sequence (DNA): TGTGCAAGTCGCTTCACCTCAGGGGCCCTGAACACTGAAGCTTTCTTT. Translating gives CASRFTSGALNTEAFF.

Details on this clone: A read error likely explains this, since a far larger clone differs by one base. This sequence joins TRBV30 and TRBJ2-5; D not certain. Looked up from germline, CDR1 is GTSNPN and CDR2 is SVGIG (reference sequence). This CDR3 is built from 14 residues. The CDR3 DNA reads TGTGCCTGGAGTGTTAGAGCGCGGCGAGAGGCCCAGTACTTC. This translates into CAWSVRARREAQYF.

The chain carries TRBV4-3 and TRBJ2-2, with TRBD2 matching over 11 bases. After removal of 1 base from V and 7 bases from J, the junction contained 5 bases not matched to a gene. This CDR3 is 16 amino acids long. From germline, CDR1 is LGHNA and CDR2 YSLEER. Here the CDR3 DNA reads TGCGCCAGCAGCCAAGCGACTAGCGGGATATTCGGGGAGCTGTTTTTT. It encodes CASSQATSGIFGELFF.

The sample holds a few counts of this clone. This CDR3 is CASSTIRGRASTDTQYF. In DNA, the CDR3 is TGCGCCAGCAGCACCATCAGGGGGAGGGCCAGCACAGATACGCAGTATTTT. The V and J genes are TRBV5-1 and TRBJ2-3; D is tentatively TRBD1 or TRBD2 (7 bases each). Germline loops: CDR1 SGHRS, CDR2 YFSETQ. The CDR3 totals 17 residues. V was cut by 4 bases and J by 0 bases, with 18 bases left in between.

This chain connects TRBV30 to TRBJ1-2, with 9 positions matching TRBD1. The ends lost 2 bases at V and 4 bases at J; junction bases unmatched: 8. The CDR3 consists of 15 residues. From germline, CDR1 is GTSNPN and CDR2 SVGIG (reference sequence). The DNA for the CDR3 is TGTGCCTGGAGTCTACAGGGGGCGCAGTTCTATGGCTACACCTTC. The encoded protein is CAWSLQGAQFYGYTF.

As concerns this clone: One base separates it from a far larger clone, so it is likely a read error. This CDR3 is also generated by other DNA sequences in the sample. The rearrangement links TRBV11-2 to TRBJ1-2, with 7 bases aligning to TRBD1. This CDR3 is built from 13 residues. The germline V gene has CDR1 SGHAT and CDR2 FQNNGV. CDR3 in amino acids: CASSPTGNYGYTF. The CDR3 nucleotides read TGTGCCAGCAGCCCGACAGGGAACTATGGCTACACTTTC.

This clone was seen at least ten times. The chain couples TRBV18 to TRBJ2-7; TRBD1 might be the D (6 bases). With 3 bases removed from V and 1 base from J, the gap between germline ends came to 10 bases. Looked up from germline, CDR1 is KGHSH and CDR2 is LQKENI. This CDR3 region has 14 residues. Written as DNA, the CDR3 is TGTGCCAGCTCACCCCGACAGGTATCCTACGAGCAGTACTTC. Translated: CASSPRQVSYEQYF.

V gene TRBV2 combines with J gene TRBJ2-7; 7 nucleotides match TRBD1. Per germline, CDR1 SNHLY and CDR2 FYNNEI. The CDR3 totals 13 residues. Trimming took 8 bases from V and 2 from J; bases not matched to a gene: 6. Written as DNA, the CDR3 is TGTGCCAGCTCTTTCACAGGGGCCTACGAGCAGTACTTC. The encoded protein is CASSFTGAYEQYF.

This clone was observed a single time. DNA for the CDR3: TGTGCCAGCAGTGAATGGGACAGGGGTTCCCAGCCCCAGCATTTT. Residues: CASSEWDRGSQPQHF. The V call is TRBV6-1, the J call TRBJ1-5; 10 bases match TRBD1. J was trimmed by 7 bases and V by 2 bases; bases with no gene match: 5. In germline, CDR1 is MNHNS, CDR2 SASEGT. The CDR3 is 15 residues long.

This clone was seen once. The chain carries TRBV7-8 and TRBJ2-1; 9 bases are shared with TRBD2. The junction had 7 bases not matched to a gene; V was cut back by 1 base and J by 0 bases. The CDR3 has 18 residues. From germline, CDR1 is SGHVS and CDR2 FQNEAQ. CDR3 sequence (DNA): TGTGCCAGCAGCTTAGGGCGCCGTAGCGGGGGCTCCTACAATGAGCAGTTCTTC. Translated, it gives CASSLGRRSGGSYNEQFF.

The V gene is TRBV11-1, the J gene TRBJ2-5, with 8 positions matching TRBD1. Germline-derived CDR1 and CDR2 are SGHAT and FQDESV (reference sequence). With V trimmed by 0 bases and J by 8 bases, 2 bases remained unmatched. CDR3 length: 13 amino acids. The DNA of the CDR3 is TGTGCCAGCAGCTTAGCGCAGGGGGCAACCCAGTACTTC. It specifies CASSLAQGATQYF.

This chain uses TRBV2 with TRBJ1-4; no firm D call. V lost 6 bases to trimming and J lost 10 bases, with 9 bases between them. The CDR3 has 11 residues. CDR1 and CDR2 from the germline V gene are SNHLY and FYNNEI. The CDR3 coding sequence is TGTGCCAGCAGCGAACACGGAAAACTGTTTTTT. Protein product: CASSEHGKLFF.

In this sample, this clone turned up many times. The CDR3 region has the DNA TGTGCCAGCAGGCTAGCGGGAGGGACTGGGGCCAACGTCCTGACTTTC. It yields the protein CASRLAGGTGANVLTF. The chain has TRBV28 and TRBJ2-6; TRBD2 matches 12 bases. This CDR3 comprises 16 residues. Germline CDR1 MDHEN, CDR2 SYDVKM. With V trimmed by 6 bases and J by 2 bases, 2 bases remained unmatched.

This CDR3 is CASSAGTGLETQYF. In DNA form, the CDR3 reads TGCGCCAGCAGCGCCGGGACAGGGTTAGAGACCCAGTACTTC. The rearrangement joins TRBV5-1 to TRBJ2-5; 9 positions agree with TRBD1. Trimming at V came to 4 bases and at J to 4 bases, leaving 5 bases not matched to a gene. The CDR3 is 14 residues long. CDR1 and CDR2 from the germline V gene are SGHRS and YFSETQ.

Note on this clone: A far bigger clonotype differs at one base, so this is likely a read error. As DNA, the CDR3 is TGTGCCAACCAGGGGTCCTCTGGAAACACCATATATTTT. Translating gives CANQGSSGNTIYF. The chain is built from TRBV19 and TRBJ1-3; maybe TRBD1 (6 bases). V dropped 10 bases and J dropped 0 bases, with 10 bases sitting between them. CDR3 size: 13 residues. In germline, CDR1 is LNHDA, CDR2 SQIVND (reference sequence).

This clone was counted once. The V gene is TRBV10-3, the J gene TRBJ1-1; the match to TRBD1 covers 9 bases. CDR3 length: 15 residues. Germline CDR1 ENHRY, CDR2 SYGVKD. V was pared by 4 bases and J by 0 bases, with 3 bases of the junction left unmatched. The CDR3 bases are TGTGCCATCAGTGGGACAGGGGTTATGAACACTGAAGCTTTCTTT. Its protein product is CAISGTGVMNTEAFF.

The chain has TRBV19 and TRBJ2-1, with 11 nucleotides matching TRBD2. Germline values: CDR1 LNHDA, CDR2 SQIVND (reference sequence). This CDR3 is built from 17 residues. Trimming removed 0 bases from V and 10 bases from J; junction bases left unmatched: 11. The DNA for the CDR3 is TGTGCCAGTAGTATAGAGGCTAGCGGGAGGCCATGGTGGGAGCAGTTCTTC. It encodes CASSIEASGRPWWEQFF.